This entry lists 30 T cell receptor beta chains sequenced from one sample in a study of regulatory T cells in long-lasting Graves disease. Assembly of TCR beta libraries relied on iRepertoire HTBI primers together with Arm-PCR of CDR3 regions. Each CDR3 protein is one row after TCRdb ran MiXCR on the multiplex PCR reads. The sample has about 430,000 distinct CDR3 sequences, about 15% seen once. Time point specified: newly diagnosed GD, antithyroid drugs for less than 3 months. Researchers made the TCR library from RNA that was extracted from PBMCs. The sample was also linked to a second study, of T cells in Graves' hyperthyroidism and ophthalmopathy.

The sequencing used peripheral blood mononuclear cells (PBMCs), collected at new diagnosis, from a patient treated with antithyroid drugs. Receptor source: a woman in her thirties or forties with Graves disease.

There are a few counts of this clonotype. The chain is built from TRBV6-5 and TRBJ1-1; 12 nucleotides line up with TRBD1. Germline loops: CDR1 MNHEY, CDR2 SVGAGI. The CDR3 sequence is 16 residues long. V shed 4 bases, J shed 1 base, and the junction held 4 bases outside the gene matches. Written as DNA, the CDR3 is TGTGCCAGCAGTTCCACGGGACAGGGGGCGAACACTGAAGCTTTCTTT. It specifies CASSSTGQGANTEAFF.

This clonotype was picked up many times. J is TRBJ1-5 and V is TRBV19; TRBD1 agrees at 7 bases. Germline V CDR1 and CDR2: LNHDA, SQIVND (reference sequence). CDR3 length: 15 amino acids. V trimming: 0 bases; J trimming: 7 bases; junction bases outside the gene matches: 6. CDR3 residues: CASSIEGTEGQPQHF. The CDR3 DNA is TGTGCCAGTAGTATAGAAGGGACAGAGGGACAGCCCCAGCATTTT.

This clonotype was seen repeatedly, ten times or more. The chain recombines TRBV28 with TRBJ2-7; D could derive from TRBD1 or TRBD2 (6 bases each). The CDR3 length is 15 residues. Germline V gene sequence: CDR1 MDHEN, CDR2 SYDVKM. V shed 2 bases and J shed 2 bases, with 13 bases lying between them. The CDR3 nucleotides read TGTGCCAGCAGTTTAACAGGGACTGACCCCTACGAGCAGTACTTC. Translated, it gives CASSLTGTDPYEQYF. The full variable domain, with the rest looked up from reference TRBV28 and TRBJ2-7, is DVKVTQSSRYLVKRTGEKVFLECVQDMDHENMFWYRQDPGLGLRLIYFSYDVKMKEKGDIPEGYSVSREKKERFSLILESASTNQTSMYLCASSLTGTDPYEQYFGPGTRLTVT.

This clonotype was seen many times. This chain uses TRBV11-2 with TRBJ1-2, with 7 bases matching TRBD1. The CDR3 runs to 14 residues. Germline V gene data show CDR1 as SGHAT and CDR2 as FQNNGV. V was pared by 4 bases and J by 6 bases, with 8 bases of the junction left unmatched. The CDR3 DNA reads TGTGCCAGCAGCTCATCAGGGGGGTTAGATGGCTACACCTTC. Protein sequence: CASSSSGGLDGYTF.

This clonotype came up many times. J is TRBJ1-1 and V is TRBV6-5; no clear D. Germline-derived CDR1 and CDR2 are MNHEY and SVGAGI. Trimming pared 4 bases from V and 1 base from J, leaving 19 bases between. The CDR3 contains 17 residues. CDR3 in amino acids: CASSSVRTQDGNTEAFF. The CDR3 DNA sequence: TGTGCCAGCAGTTCGGTACGGACCCAGGACGGGAACACTGAAGCTTTCTTT.

This clonotype has a count of ten or more. V gene TRBV10-3 combines with J gene TRBJ2-1; tentative D call: TRBD2 (5 bases). The germline gives CDR1 ENHRY, CDR2 SYGVKD. CDR3 size: 14 residues. V shed 5 bases and J shed 3 bases, with 11 bases lying between them. The CDR3 region has the DNA TGTGCCATCAGTAGAAGCGGAGACTACAATGAGCAGTTCTTC. It yields the protein CAISRSGDYNEQFF.

Comment on this clonotype: The CDR3 carries no conserved terminal phenylalanine or tryptophan, so it likely arises from a read error. The DNA is left out, because the CDR3 cannot be placed on it with certainty; the CDR3 is given as TCRdb lists it. The rearrangement uses TRBV11-2 and TRBJ1-2; the table's D call TRBD1 went unverified against the DNA. With termini counted, the CDR3 has 17 amino acids. Germline V CDR1 and CDR2: SGHAT, FQNNGV. Here the CDR3 reads CASSLVAGGPANYGCTL.

This clonotype was counted many times. V usage is TRBV27 and J usage is TRBJ2-7, with a weak D call TRBD1 (5 bases). CDR3 size: 15 residues. Germline CDR1 and CDR2: MNHEY and SMNVEV (reference sequence). V was pared by 3 bases and J by 0 bases, with 12 bases between. CDR3: CASSLGHISSYEQYF. The CDR3 region has the DNA TGTGCCAGCAGTTTGGGGCACATCAGCTCCTACGAGCAGTACTTC.

The V call is TRBV6-2 or TRBV6-3, the J call TRBJ2-4; 10 bases align to TRBD1. Germline CDR1 reads MNHEY; CDR2 reads SVGEGT. V lost 5 bases, J lost 8 bases, and 3 bases stayed unmatched. The CDR3 length is 13 residues. CDR3 sequence (DNA): TGTGCCAGCAGTCCGGACAGGGGGGACATTCAGTACTTC. It specifies CASSPDRGDIQYF.

This rearrangement joins TRBV5-1 to TRBJ1-1; no reliable D call. Looked up from germline, CDR1 is SGHRS and CDR2 is YFSETQ. The CDR3 has 14 amino acids. Trimming pared 5 bases from V and 3 bases from J, leaving 14 bases between. DNA of the CDR3: TGCGCCAGCAGGTCTGGGAGGGTCGACACTGAAGCTTTCTTT. Amino acid sequence: CASRSGRVDTEAFF.

This clonotype was found many times. The V gene is TRBV27, the J gene TRBJ1-5, with 12 bases fitting TRBD1. CDR1 MNHEY and CDR2 SMNVEV come from the germline V gene (reference sequence). V trimming: 8 bases; J trimming: 6 bases; junction bases outside the gene matches: 8. The CDR3 consists of 15 residues. This CDR3 is CASGVGQGAIQPQHF. The CDR3 bases are TGTGCCAGCGGGGTGGGACAGGGGGCTATTCAGCCCCAGCATTTT.

This clonotype was recorded only once. The genes are TRBV4-2 and TRBJ1-2; the D gene is possibly TRBD1 (6 bases). CDR3 length: 12 residues. V shed 2 bases and J shed 8 bases, with 9 bases lying between them. Germline-derived CDR1 and CDR2 are LGHNA and YNFKEQ. The CDR3 bases are TGTGCCAGCAGCCAAACAGGGAGCGGCTACACCTTC. Translating it yields CASSQTGSGYTF.

This clonotype has a count of ten or more. The V call is TRBV30, the J call TRBJ1-2; no reliable D call. V lost 7 bases, J lost 5 bases, and 20 bases lay in between. Per germline, CDR1 GTSNPN and CDR2 SVGIG (reference sequence). The CDR3 is made up of 14 amino acids. The CDR3 here is CASADSSGEYGYTF. DNA of the CDR3: TGTGCCTCCGCGGACTCGTCAGGTGAATATGGCTACACCTTC.

V and J are TRBV3-1 and TRBJ2-7; D gene uncertain. Germline lookup yields CDR1 LGHDT and CDR2 YNNKEL (reference sequence). V was cut by 4 bases and J by 6 bases, with 16 bases left in between. CDR3 length: 14 residues. CDR3 amino acids: CASSPLRGASEQYF. The CDR3 DNA is TGTGCCAGCAGCCCTCTTCGAGGTGCGTCCGAGCAGTACTTC.

This clonotype showed up many times. This chain connects TRBV2 to TRBJ2-2, with TRBD2 matching over 11 bases. Germline V gene data show CDR1 as SNHLY and CDR2 as FYNNEI. Germline trimming cut 6 bases from V and 6 bases from J; bases unmatched to any gene: 3. The CDR3 contains 14 residues. The CDR3 is CASRTSGGPGELFF. CDR3 in DNA: TGTGCCAGCAGAACTAGCGGGGGCCCCGGGGAGCTGTTTTTT.

This clonotype has at least ten counts. This sequence may be a read error, since a much larger clone differs from it by one base. This chain's CDR3 is CASSMTGYYEQYF. CDR3 DNA sequence: TGTGCCAGCAGCATGACAGGGTACTACGAGCAGTACTTC. The chain combines TRBV6-1 with TRBJ2-7, with 7 bases lining up with TRBD1. The germline gives CDR1 MNHNS, CDR2 SASEGT. This CDR3 region has 13 residues. V shed 6 bases and J 3 bases; nucleotides not matched to a gene: 5.

At least ten counts were recorded for this clonotype. The V and J genes are TRBV28 and TRBJ2-1; 10 bases are shared with TRBD1. Losses at the gene ends were 5 bases for V and 2 bases for J; bases not matched to a gene: 18. Per germline, CDR1 MDHEN and CDR2 SYDVKM. The CDR3 has 20 residues. CDR3: CASSQTGGLAPTETYNEQFF. CDR3 bases: TGTGCCAGCAGTCAGACAGGGGGCCTAGCGCCAACTGAAACCTACAATGAGCAGTTCTTC.

The rearrangement links TRBV20-1 to TRBJ1-1, with D possibly TRBD1 on 6 matching bases. This CDR3 comprises 10 residues. Germline CDR1 and CDR2: DFQATT and SNEGSKA (reference sequence). Trimming left V 4 bases short and J 8 bases short, with 8 bases between. CDR3 loop: CSAKGEEAFF. The CDR3 nucleotides read TGCAGTGCTAAGGGGGAGGAAGCTTTCTTT.

This clonotype came up many times. The J gene is TRBJ2-3, the V gene TRBV18; no definite D call. CDR3 length equals 18 residues. V dropped 3 bases and J dropped 2 bases, with 21 bases sitting between them. Looked up from germline, CDR1 is KGHSH and CDR2 is LQKENI. As DNA, the CDR3 is TGTGCCAGCTCACCCGCATTAGAGGACCGCCAATTCACAGATACGCAGTATTTT. It translates to CASSPALEDRQFTDTQYF.

This clonotype showed up just a few times. The V call is TRBV28, the J call TRBJ2-1; TRBD2 agrees at 9 bases. Germline CDR1 and CDR2: MDHEN and SYDVKM. V gave up 0 bases and J gave up 5 bases; unmatched junction bases: 2. This CDR3 spans 15 amino acids. The CDR3 loop reads CASSLWSSGNNEQFF. For the CDR3, the DNA is TGTGCCAGCAGTTTATGGTCTAGCGGGAACAATGAGCAGTTCTTC.

The table lists this clonotype with many counts. Here the CDR3 reads CASSLSDRGTYEQYF. The CDR3 coding sequence is TGTGCCAGCAGCTTGAGTGACAGGGGGACCTACGAGCAGTACTTC. The chain couples TRBV5-8 to TRBJ2-7, with 9 positions matching TRBD1. The ends lost 1 base at V and 2 bases at J; junction bases unmatched: 4. Germline V gene lookup returns CDR1 SGHTS and CDR2 YDEGEE. The CDR3 contains 15 residues.

This chain connects TRBV19 to TRBJ2-7, with TRBD1 matching over 8 bases. The germline CDR1 and CDR2 sequences are LNHDA and SQIVND (reference sequence). The length of the CDR3 is 12 residues. Germline trimming cut 6 bases from V and 6 bases from J; bases unmatched to any gene: 4. Written as DNA, the CDR3 is TGTGCCAGTAGGTCAGGGGGCGGCGAGCAGTACTTC. Amino acids: CASRSGGGEQYF.

This clonotype was picked up many times. In nucleotides, the CDR3 is TGTGCCAGCAGCCCGCGACAGGGGGCGAACACCGGGGAGCTGTTTTTT. It codes for CASSPRQGANTGELFF. This chain links TRBV7-2 with TRBJ2-2; 9 bases are shared with TRBD1. Trimming at V came to 5 bases and at J to 0 bases, leaving 4 bases not matched to a gene. CDR1 SGHTA and CDR2 FQGNSA come from the germline V gene. The CDR3 loop spans 16 amino acids.

This clonotype has a handful of counts. CDR3: CAIRDPIYNEQFF. CDR3 bases: TGTGCCATCAGGGACCCTATCTACAATGAGCAGTTCTTC. This chain uses TRBV10-3 with TRBJ2-1; D remains ambiguous. Germline CDR1 is ENHRY and CDR2 is SYGVKD. This CDR3 comprises 13 residues. Trimming removed 6 bases from V and 3 bases from J, with 9 bases in between.

This clonotype has at least ten counts. The genes are TRBV6-1 and TRBJ2-1; the match to TRBD2 covers 13 bases. Trimming cost V 7 bases and J 5 bases; bases outside gene matches: 5. Germline-derived CDR1 and CDR2 are MNHNS and SASEGT. CDR3 length: 15 residues. The CDR3 protein is CASTEGLAGHNEQFF. CDR3 bases: TGTGCCAGCACCGAGGGACTAGCGGGGCACAATGAGCAGTTCTTC.

This chain links TRBV9 with TRBJ2-5; TRBD2 might be the D (5 bases). V was clipped by 4 bases and J by 0 bases, with 19 bases between them. The V gene's germline CDR1 is SGDLS and CDR2 YYNGEE. The CDR3 spans 17 residues. CDR3 loop: CASSPSRRTSYQETQYF. The DNA of the CDR3 is TGTGCCAGCAGCCCAAGTCGGAGGACCTCGTACCAAGAGACCCAGTACTTC.

This clonotype turned up a few times. This chain uses TRBV7-9 with TRBJ1-2; 9 bases fit TRBD1. V lost 0 bases to trimming and J lost 4 bases; unmatched junction nucleotides: 3. This CDR3 region has 15 residues. The germline CDR1 and CDR2 sequences are SEHNR and FQNEAQ (reference sequence). In nucleotides, the CDR3 is TGTGCCAGCAGCTTAGCGGAGGGACAGGGCTATGGCTACACCTTC. The encoded protein is CASSLAEGQGYGYTF.

At least ten counts were recorded for this clonotype. The chain is built from TRBV19 and TRBJ2-7; D tentatively reads TRBD1 or TRBD2 (5 bases each). The V and J ends lost 5 bases and 2 bases respectively, with 13 bases between them. Per the germline V gene, CDR1 is LNHDA and CDR2 is SQIVND (reference sequence). CDR3 length equals 14 residues. This CDR3 is CASSAWDGAYEQYF. The CDR3 coding sequence is TGTGCCAGTAGTGCTTGGGACGGAGCCTACGAGCAGTACTTC.

At least ten counts were recorded for this clonotype. Written as DNA, the CDR3 is TGTGCCAGCAGTCCCGGGACAGGGAGAGGGGCCAACGTCCTGACTTTC. This codes for CASSPGTGRGANVLTF. The V call is TRBV28, the J call TRBJ2-6; 9 bases map to TRBD1. The germline V gene encodes CDR1 MDHEN and CDR2 SYDVKM. The CDR3 is 16 amino acids. Trimming at V came to 5 bases and at J to 4 bases, leaving 6 bases not matched to a gene.

Many counts were recorded for this clonotype. This chain joins TRBV24-1 and TRBJ2-1, with no clear D. The CDR3 consists of 14 residues. Trimming took 1 base from V and 6 from J, leaving 9 bases between them. Per germline, CDR1 KGHDR and CDR2 SFDVKD. The CDR3 nucleotides are TGTGCCACCAGTGATTTCCGCTCCCCCAATGAGCAGTTCTTC. Translated: CATSDFRSPNEQFF.